This T cell receptor beta chain comes out of a study of Ad26.COV2.S vaccination and SARS-CoV-2 variants. Clones were read by immunoSEQ multiplex PCR, and TCRdb kept only the in-frame ones, dropping some. Here the sample spans over 400,000 clones, 92% being singletons. Treatment here: roughly 19 received Ad26.COV2.S at low or high dose, single or two shots; a few received placebo; per-sample allocation not given. Specimens were obtained on day 63 following the first vaccine or placebo injection. This Boston cohort included adults aged 18-55 years. Notes on the study in general: Comparable non-spike TCR breadth was observed in vaccine and placebo recipients. Total responses of T cells may have been underestimated by the analyses of TCR breadth and depth.

For this clone: The antigen remains undetermined.

The source of this sequence is a person aged 18-60 years who received the Ad26.COV2.S COVID-19 vaccine or a placebo. The material sequenced was peripheral blood, taken in a trial of Ad26.COV2.S vaccine versus placebo.

In nucleotides, the CDR3 is TGCGCCAGCAGCCAAGCCGGGGACAGGGGGCGCCCCGCCGGGGAGCTGTTTTTT. This sequence encodes CASSQAGDRGRPAGELFF. The chain carries TRBV4-1 and TRBJ2-2; 12 positions match TRBD1. With V trimmed by 1 base and J by 6 bases, 9 bases remained unmatched. CDR3 length: 18 residues. Germline V gives CDR1 MGHRA, CDR2 YSYEKL.